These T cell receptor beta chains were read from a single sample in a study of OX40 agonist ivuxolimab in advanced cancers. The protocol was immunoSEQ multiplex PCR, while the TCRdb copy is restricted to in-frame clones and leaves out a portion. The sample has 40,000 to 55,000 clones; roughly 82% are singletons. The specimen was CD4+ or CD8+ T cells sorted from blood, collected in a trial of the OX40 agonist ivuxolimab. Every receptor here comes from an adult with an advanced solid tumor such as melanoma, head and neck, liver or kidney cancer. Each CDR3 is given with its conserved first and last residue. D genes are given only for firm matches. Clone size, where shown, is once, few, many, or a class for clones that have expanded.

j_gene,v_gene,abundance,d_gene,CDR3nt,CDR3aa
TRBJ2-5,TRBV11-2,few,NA,TGTGCCAGCAGATCCGTAGGAGGGGGAGAGACCCAGTACTTC,CASRSVGGGETQYF
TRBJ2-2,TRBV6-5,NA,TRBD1,TGTGCCAGCATTCCAATCCAGGGGGATCGCGGGGAGCTGTTTTTT,CASIPIQGDRGELFF
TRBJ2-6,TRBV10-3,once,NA,TGTGCCATCAGTGATTCCGGTAGGGTCCGTGGGGCCAACGTCCTGACTTTC,CAISDSGRVRGANVLTF
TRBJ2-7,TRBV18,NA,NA,TGTGCCAGCTCACCAGCGATCCAGGGCTACGAGCAGTACTTC,CASSPAIQGYEQYF
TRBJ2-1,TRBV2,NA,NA,TGTGCCAGCTCCCTATCGACTGTGGAGCAGTTCTTC,CASSLSTVEQFF
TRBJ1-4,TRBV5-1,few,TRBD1,TGCGCCAGCAGCTTGGCCCCAACGGTCAGGGGGAGAGAAAAACTGTTTTTT,CASSLAPTVRGREKLFF
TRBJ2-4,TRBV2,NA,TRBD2,TGTGCCAGCAGTAACAACCCTAGCGGGAGGGCCGGGATCAAAAACATTCAGTACTTC,CASSNNPSGRAGIKNIQYF
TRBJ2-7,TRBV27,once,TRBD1,TGTGCCAGCAGTTCCCCCTTAGGGGGCACTTACGAGCAGTACTTC,CASSSPLGGTYEQYF
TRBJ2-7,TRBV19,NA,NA,TGTGCCAGTAGTAAACGCTCGGGCACCTACGAGCAGTACTTC,CASSKRSGTYEQYF
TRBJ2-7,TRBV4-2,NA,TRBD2,TGTGCCAGCAGCCAGGGACTAGCGGTCTACGAGCAGTACTTC,CASSQGLAVYEQYF
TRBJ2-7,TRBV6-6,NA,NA,TGTGCCAGCAGTCATCATTACGAGCAGTACTTC,CASSHHYEQYF
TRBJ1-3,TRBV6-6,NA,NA,TGTGCCAGCAGTTACGCTAGCAACTCTGGAAACACCATATATTTT,CASSYASNSGNTIYF
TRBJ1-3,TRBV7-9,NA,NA,TGTGCCAGCAGCTTAGTCCCCTCTGAGGGTAACACCATATATTTT,CASSLVPSEGNTIYF
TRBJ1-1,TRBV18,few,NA,TGTGCCAGCTCACCCGGGGATATTGAAGCTTTCTTT,CASSPGDIEAFF
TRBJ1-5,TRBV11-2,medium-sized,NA,TGTGCCAGCAGCTCCCCACGGGGGGATCAGCCCCAGCATTTT,CASSSPRGDQPQHF
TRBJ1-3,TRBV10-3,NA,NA,TGTGCCATCAGTGACAGTAGGGTTGTCTCTGGAAACACCATATATTTT,CAISDSRVVSGNTIYF
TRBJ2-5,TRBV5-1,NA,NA,TGCGCCAGCAGCTTCCAAGAGACCCAGTACTTC,CASSFQETQYF
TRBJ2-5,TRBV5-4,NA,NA,TGTGCCAGCAGCTCGGGGCCGAACCAAGAGACCCAGTACTTC,CASSSGPNQETQYF
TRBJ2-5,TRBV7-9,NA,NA,TGTGCCAGCAGGAATCCAGGGAGGGAGACCCAGTACTTC,CASRNPGRETQYF
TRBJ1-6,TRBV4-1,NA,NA,TGCGCCAGCAGGGGGATGGGCGATTCACCCCTCCACTTT,CASRGMGDSPLHF
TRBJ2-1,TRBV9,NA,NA,TGTGCCAGCAGCGTAGCTGGGGATGGTGAGCAGTTCTTC,CASSVAGDGEQFF
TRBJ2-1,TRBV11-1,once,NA,TGTGCCAGCAGTCCGGACAAAGACGATGAGCAGTTCTTC,CASSPDKDDEQFF
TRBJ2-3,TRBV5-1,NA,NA,TGCGCCAGCAGTGCCAGGGAGACAGATACGCAGTATTTT,CASSARETDTQYF
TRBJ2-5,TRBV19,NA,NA,TGTGCCAGTAGTATAGAAGCCGGGAGTTCTTTGGGGACCCAGTACTTC,CASSIEAGSSLGTQYF
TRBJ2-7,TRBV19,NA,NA,TGTGCCAGTAGTATCAAGGGTTTTCACGAGCAGTACTTC,CASSIKGFHEQYF
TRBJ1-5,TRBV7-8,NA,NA,TGTGCCAGCAGCTTATTTTGGGCTAAAGGGAGCAATCAGCCCCAGCATTTT,CASSLFWAKGSNQPQHF
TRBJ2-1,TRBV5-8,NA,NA,TGTGCCAGCAGCTTGCAGGGCGGCTCCTACAATGAGCAGTTCTTC,CASSLQGGSYNEQFF
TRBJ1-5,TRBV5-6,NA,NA,TGTGCCAGCAGCTACCGTTGGGCCTTCAATCAGCCCCAGCATTTT,CASSYRWAFNQPQHF
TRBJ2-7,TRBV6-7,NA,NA,TGTGCCAGTCCGCAGGGGCAACCCTACTCCTACGAGCAGTACTTC,CASPQGQPYSYEQYF
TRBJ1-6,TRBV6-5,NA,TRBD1,TGTGCCAGCAGTTCACAGGGGACCTATAATTCACCCCTCCACTTT,CASSSQGTYNSPLHF
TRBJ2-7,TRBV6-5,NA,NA,TGTGCCAGCAGTTACGACAACCCCGGACGCCAGAGGAAGCAGTACTTC,CASSYDNPGRQRKQYF
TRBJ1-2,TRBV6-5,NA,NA,TGTGCCAGCAGTAAAGCAGAAGCTAACTATGGCTACACCTTC,CASSKAEANYGYTF
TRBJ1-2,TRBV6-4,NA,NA,TGTGCCAGCAGTGACGGGAACTATGGCTACACCTTC,CASSDGNYGYTF
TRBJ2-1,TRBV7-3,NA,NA,TGTGCCAGCAGCTTATACGGATACAATGAGCAGTTCTTC,CASSLYGYNEQFF
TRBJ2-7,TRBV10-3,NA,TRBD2,TGTGCCATCGGGCGGGGGGGAGGAGAATACGAGCAGTACTTC,CAIGRGGGEYEQYF
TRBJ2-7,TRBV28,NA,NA,TGTGCCAGCAGTTTTAGGGGACTCACCACAGGGCAGTACTTC,CASSFRGLTTGQYF
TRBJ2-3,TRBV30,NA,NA,TGTGCCTGGAGTAAAGGGGTTGATACGCAGTATTTT,CAWSKGVDTQYF
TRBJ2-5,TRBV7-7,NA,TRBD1,TGTGCTAGCAGCTGGGGACAGGGTCGAGAGACCCAGTACTTC,CASSWGQGRETQYF
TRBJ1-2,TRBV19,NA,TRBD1,TGTGCCAGTAGTGTCGGGACAGGGGGCTCTGGCTACACCTTC,CASSVGTGGSGYTF
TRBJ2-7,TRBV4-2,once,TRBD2,TGTGCCAGCAGCTTCCAAGCGGGGGAGTCCTACGAGCAGTACTTC,CASSFQAGESYEQYF
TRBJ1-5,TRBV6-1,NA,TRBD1,TGTGCCAGCAGTACCCACAGGGGCAGCAATCAGCCCCAGCATTTT,CASSTHRGSNQPQHF
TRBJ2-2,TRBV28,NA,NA,TGTGCCAGCAGTTTTCTGGCCGGGGAGCTGTTTTTT,CASSFLAGELFF
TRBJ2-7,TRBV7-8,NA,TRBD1,TGTGCCAGCAGTCGCAGGGACAGGGGGCAAAACGAGCAGTACTTC,CASSRRDRGQNEQYF
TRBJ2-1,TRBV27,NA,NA,TGTGCCAGCACCTGGGGCAGGGGCGGCCACAATGAGCAGTTCTTC,CASTWGRGGHNEQFF
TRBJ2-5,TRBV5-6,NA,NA,TGTGCCAGCAGCTTGAGGGGGACCCAGTACTTC,CASSLRGTQYF
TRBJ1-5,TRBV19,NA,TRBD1,TGTGCCAGTAGTATTTCTGGCAGGGGGAACCAGCCCCAGCATTTT,CASSISGRGNQPQHF
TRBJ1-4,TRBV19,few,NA,TGTGCCAGTAGTCGGGTGGGTAACGAAAAACTGTTTTTT,CASSRVGNEKLFF
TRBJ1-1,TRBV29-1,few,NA,TGCAGCATCCAGACAGTTAACACTGAAGCTTTCTTT,CSIQTVNTEAFF
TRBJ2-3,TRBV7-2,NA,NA,TGTGCCAGCAGTCGACCGGGAGATACGCAGTATTTT,CASSRPGDTQYF
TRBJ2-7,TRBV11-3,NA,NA,TGTGCCAGCAGCTTAGGTACAGGTGTAATGACCTACGAGCAGTACTTC,CASSLGTGVMTYEQYF
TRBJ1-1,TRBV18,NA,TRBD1,TGTGCCAGCTCACCACCATCAGGGGGCACTGAAGCTTTCTTT,CASSPPSGGTEAFF
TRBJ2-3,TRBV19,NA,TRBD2,TGTGCCAGTAGTATTCCGCGGGGGGGCCATGGCACAGATACGCAGTATTTT,CASSIPRGGHGTDTQYF
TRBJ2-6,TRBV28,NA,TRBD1,TGTGCCAGCAGTTTCACAGGGGTAGTCTCTGGGGCCAACGTCCTGACTTTC,CASSFTGVVSGANVLTF